The entry below describes one TCR beta chain. The data stem from a study of control samples from healthy donors and cancer patients. TCRdb's table, derived via immunoSEQ multiplex PCR, lists solely in-frame clones and lacks some. The table includes about 140,000 clones, roughly nine tenths detected once. This CDR3 is built from 11 residues. Germline CDR1 is SNHLY and CDR2 is FYNNEI. With 4 bases removed from V and 11 bases from J, the gap between germline ends came to 9 bases. The sequencing input was blood. The chain employs TRBV2 and TRBJ1-5; D gene uncertain. The receptor was derived from a man between 18 and 35 years old in good health. The CDR3 DNA is TGTGCCAGCAGTGCCCTCGTTGCCCAGCATTTT. This encodes CASSALVAQHF. Full variable domain (outside the CDR3, taken from reference TRBV2 and TRBJ1-5): EPEVTQTPSHQVTQMGQEVILRCVPISNHLYFYWYRQILGQKVEFLVSFYNNEISEKSEIFDDQFSVERPDGSNFTLKIRSTKLEDSAMYFCASSALVAQHFGDGTRLSIL.